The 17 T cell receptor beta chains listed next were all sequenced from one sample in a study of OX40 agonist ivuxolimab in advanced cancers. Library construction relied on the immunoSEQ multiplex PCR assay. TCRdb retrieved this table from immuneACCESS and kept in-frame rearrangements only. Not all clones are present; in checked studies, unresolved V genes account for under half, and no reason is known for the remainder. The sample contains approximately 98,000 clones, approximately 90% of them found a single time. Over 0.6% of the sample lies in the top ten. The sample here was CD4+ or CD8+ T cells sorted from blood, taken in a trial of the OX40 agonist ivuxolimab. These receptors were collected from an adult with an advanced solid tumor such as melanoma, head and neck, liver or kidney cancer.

CDR3: CASRQGAFVGANVLTF. The CDR3 DNA reads as TGTGCCAGCAGACAGGGGGCTTTTGTTGGGGCCAACGTCCTGACTTTC. V and J are TRBV2 and TRBJ2-6, with 9 bases lining up with TRBD1. Germline CDR1 SNHLY, CDR2 FYNNEI. The CDR3 consists of 16 residues. V trimming: 6 bases; J trimming: 3 bases; junction bases outside the gene matches: 6.

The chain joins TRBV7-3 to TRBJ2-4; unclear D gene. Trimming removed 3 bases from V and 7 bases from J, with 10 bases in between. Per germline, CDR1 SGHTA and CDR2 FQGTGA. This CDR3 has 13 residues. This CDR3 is CASSLGPSNIQYF. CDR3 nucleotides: TGTGCCAGCAGCTTGGGCCCTTCGAACATTCAGTACTTC.

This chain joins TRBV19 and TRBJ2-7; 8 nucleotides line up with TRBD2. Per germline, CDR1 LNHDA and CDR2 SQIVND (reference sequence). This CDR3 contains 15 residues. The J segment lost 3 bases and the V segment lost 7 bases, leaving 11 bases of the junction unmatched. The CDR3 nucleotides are TGTGCCAGTAAGGGGGGAGCGGGAGCGGGCTACGAGCAGTACTTC. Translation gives CASKGGAGAGYEQYF.

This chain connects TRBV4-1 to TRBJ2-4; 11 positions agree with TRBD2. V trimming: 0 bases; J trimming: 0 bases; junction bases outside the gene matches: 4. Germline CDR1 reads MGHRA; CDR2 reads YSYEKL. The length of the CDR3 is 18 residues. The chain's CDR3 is CASSQDASGRIAKNIQYF. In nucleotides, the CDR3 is TGCGCCAGCAGCCAAGATGCTAGCGGGAGGATAGCCAAAAACATTCAGTACTTC.

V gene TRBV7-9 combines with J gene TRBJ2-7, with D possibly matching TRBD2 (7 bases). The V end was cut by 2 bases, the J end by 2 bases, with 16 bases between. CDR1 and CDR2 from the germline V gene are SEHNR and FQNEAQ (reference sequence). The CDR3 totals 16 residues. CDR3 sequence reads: CASSLRLPGGAYEQYF. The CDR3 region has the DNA TGTGCCAGCAGCTTACGACTCCCGGGGGGCGCCTACGAGCAGTACTTC.

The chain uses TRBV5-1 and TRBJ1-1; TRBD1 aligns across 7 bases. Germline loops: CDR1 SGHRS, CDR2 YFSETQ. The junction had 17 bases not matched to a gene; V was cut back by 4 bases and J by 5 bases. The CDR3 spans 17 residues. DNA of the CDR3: TGCGCCAGCAGCCCTTGGACCCCGACAGGGAGAGGAACTGAAGCTTTCTTT. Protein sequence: CASSPWTPTGRGTEAFF.

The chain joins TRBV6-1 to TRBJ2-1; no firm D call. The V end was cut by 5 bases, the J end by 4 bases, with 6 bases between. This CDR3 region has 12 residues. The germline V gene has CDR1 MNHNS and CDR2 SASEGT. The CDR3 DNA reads TGTGCCAGCAGTCTCCTTTACAATGAGCAGTTCTTC. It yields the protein CASSLLYNEQFF.

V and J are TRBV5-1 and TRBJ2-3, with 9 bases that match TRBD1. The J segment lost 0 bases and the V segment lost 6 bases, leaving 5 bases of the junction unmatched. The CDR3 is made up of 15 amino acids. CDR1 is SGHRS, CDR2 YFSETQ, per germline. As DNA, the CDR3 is TGCGCCAGCAACCCCGGGACAGGGAGCACAGATACGCAGTATTTT. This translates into CASNPGTGSTDTQYF.

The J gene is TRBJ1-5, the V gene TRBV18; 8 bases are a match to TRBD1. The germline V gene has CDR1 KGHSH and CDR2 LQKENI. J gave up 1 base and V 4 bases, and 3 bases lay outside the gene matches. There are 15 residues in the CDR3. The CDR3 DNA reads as TGTGCCAGCTCACTACGGACAGGGAGCAATCAGCCCCAGCATTTT. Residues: CASSLRTGSNQPQHF.

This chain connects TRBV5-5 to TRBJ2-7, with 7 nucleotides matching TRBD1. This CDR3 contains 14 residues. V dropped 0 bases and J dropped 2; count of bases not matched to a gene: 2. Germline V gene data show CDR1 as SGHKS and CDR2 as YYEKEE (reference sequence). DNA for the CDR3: TGTGCCAGCAGCTTGGCGACAGGGACCTACGAGCAGTACTTC. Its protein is CASSLATGTYEQYF.

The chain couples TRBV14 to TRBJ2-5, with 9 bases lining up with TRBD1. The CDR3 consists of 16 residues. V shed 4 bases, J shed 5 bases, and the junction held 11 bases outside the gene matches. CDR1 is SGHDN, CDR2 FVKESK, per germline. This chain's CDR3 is CASSRRAGTGIETQYF. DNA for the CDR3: TGTGCCAGCAGCCGAAGGGCCGGGACAGGGATCGAGACCCAGTACTTC.

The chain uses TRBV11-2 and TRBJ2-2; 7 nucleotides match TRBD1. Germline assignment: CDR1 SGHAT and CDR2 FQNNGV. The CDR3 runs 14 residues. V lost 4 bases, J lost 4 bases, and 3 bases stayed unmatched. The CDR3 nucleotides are TGTGCCAGCAGCTCAACAGGGGTCACCGGGGAGCTGTTTTTT. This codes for CASSSTGVTGELFF.

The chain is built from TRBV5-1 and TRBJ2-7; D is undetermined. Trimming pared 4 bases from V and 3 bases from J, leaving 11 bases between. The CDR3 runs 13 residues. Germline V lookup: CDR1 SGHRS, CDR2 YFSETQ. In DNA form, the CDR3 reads TGCGCCAGCAGCCCGGACGGTCACTACGAGCAGTACTTC. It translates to CASSPDGHYEQYF.

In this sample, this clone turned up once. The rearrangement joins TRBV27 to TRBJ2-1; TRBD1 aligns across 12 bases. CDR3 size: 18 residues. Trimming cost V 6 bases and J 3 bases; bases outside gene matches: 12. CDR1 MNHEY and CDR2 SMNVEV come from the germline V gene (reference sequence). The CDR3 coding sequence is TGTGCCAGCAGACCCGGGACAGGGGGCTCTACGATCTACAATGAGCAGTTCTTC. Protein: CASRPGTGGSTIYNEQFF.

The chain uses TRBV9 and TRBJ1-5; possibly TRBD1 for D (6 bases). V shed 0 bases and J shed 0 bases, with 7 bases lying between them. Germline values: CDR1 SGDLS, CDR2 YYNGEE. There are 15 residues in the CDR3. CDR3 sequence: CASSVGGRSNQPQHF. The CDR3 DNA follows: TGTGCCAGCAGCGTAGGGGGGCGTAGCAATCAGCCCCAGCATTTT.

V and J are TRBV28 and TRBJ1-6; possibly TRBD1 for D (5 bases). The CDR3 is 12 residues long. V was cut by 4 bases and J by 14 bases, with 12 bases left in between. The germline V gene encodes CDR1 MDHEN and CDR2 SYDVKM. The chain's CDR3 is CASSSAWGTLHF. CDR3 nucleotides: TGTGCCAGCAGTTCCGCCTGGGGCACCCTCCACTTT. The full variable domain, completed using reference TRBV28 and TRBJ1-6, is DVKVTQSSRYLVKRTGEKVFLECVQDMDHENMFWYRQDPGLGLRLIYFSYDVKMKEKGDIPEGYSVSREKKERFSLILESASTNQTSMYLCASSSAWGTLHFGNGTRLTVT.

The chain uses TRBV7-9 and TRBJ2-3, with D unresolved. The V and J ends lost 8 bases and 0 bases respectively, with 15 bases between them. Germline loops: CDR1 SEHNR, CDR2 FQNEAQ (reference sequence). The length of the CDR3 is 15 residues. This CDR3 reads CASGTSRLSTDTQYF. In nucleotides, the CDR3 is TGTGCCAGCGGTACCTCTAGGCTTAGCACAGATACGCAGTATTTT.